The rows below give T cell receptor beta chains drawn from one sample of a study of identical twins. TCRdb analysed the 5' RACE reads with MiXCR anew, one entry per CDR3 protein. The top ten hold approximately 0.25% of the sample, which has more than 1.5 million distinct CDR3 sequences, less than 35% seen once. Sample: cord blood. The receptor source for this set is a newborn girl in good health. CDR3s include the opening cysteine and the closing phenylalanine or tryptophan. Fields, in order: J gene, V gene, D gene, clone size, CDR3 DNA, CDR3 protein. D genes are given only for firm matches. Clone size is stated in some rows and not others, as once, few, many or a class when expanded.

TRBJ1-2 TRBV5-6 TRBD1 - TGTGCCAGCAGCTTGATATCCAACAGGGGAGACTATGGCTACACCTTC CASSLISNRGDYGYTF
TRBJ2-7 TRBV20-1 TRBD2 - TGCAGTGCGTCGGGACTAGTGGGGGTCCGCTACGAGCAGTACTTC CSASGLVGVRYEQYF
TRBJ2-1 TRBV20-1 - few TGCAGTGCTAGAGTGTCGGGTCATGAGCAGTTCTTC CSARVSGHEQFF
TRBJ2-5 TRBV29-1 - many TGCAGCGTTGAAGATCTTTATGAGTCCCTCCAGACCCAGTACTTC CSVEDLYESLQTQYF
TRBJ1-5 TRBV18 - - TGTGCCAGCTCACCATGGGGGGGGGCATTTCAGCCCCAGCATTTT CASSPWGGAFQPQHF
TRBJ2-4 TRBV13 - - TGTGCCAGCAGCAGGGCTTGGCGGGCCAAAAACATTCAGTACTTC CASSRAWRAKNIQYF
TRBJ1-4 TRBV4-2 TRBD1 - TGTGCCAGCAGACGACAGGGAGCTCTCGGTAATGAAAAACTGTTTTTT CASRRQGALGNEKLFF
TRBJ2-2 TRBV2 - - TGTGCCAGCAGAGCGCGCCTCTACACCGGGGAGCTGTTTTTT CASRARLYTGELFF
TRBJ2-3 TRBV20-1 TRBD2 few TGCAGTGCTAGCGGGACTAGCGGGGGGTTCACAGATACGCAGTATTTT CSASGTSGGFTDTQYF
TRBJ1-2 TRBV5-1 - few TGCGCCAGCAGCCCGGACGCAGCTAACTATGGCTACACCTTC CASSPDAANYGYTF
TRBJ2-3 TRBV7-2 - few TGTGCCAGCACCGACCGAGGTTGGGGGGCGATCACAGATACGCAGTATTTT CASTDRGWGAITDTQYF
TRBJ1-6 TRBV12-3/TRBV12-4 - - TGTGCCAGCAGTTTGAAGGGAGGGGATAATTCACCCCTCCACTTT CASSLKGGDNSPLHF
TRBJ2-5 TRBV5-1 TRBD2 few TGCGCCAGCAGCCTGATGACTAGCGGTCAAGAGACCCAGTACTTC CASSLMTSGQETQYF
TRBJ1-2 TRBV20-1 - few TGCAGTGCTCCGGGATCTTCCTATGGCTACACCTTC CSAPGSSYGYTF
TRBJ1-5 TRBV12-3/TRBV12-4 TRBD1 - TGTGCCAGCGGACGGACAGGGGGCAATCAGCCCCAGCATTTT CASGRTGGNQPQHF
TRBJ1-5 TRBV19 - - TGTGCCAGTAGTATTTTCGCGGGTTTAAGCAATCAGCCCCAGCATTTT CASSIFAGLSNQPQHF
TRBJ2-3 TRBV20-1 - - TGCAGTGCTAGACATGGTTTTAGCGGCACAGATACGCAGTATTTT CSARHGFSGTDTQYF
TRBJ2-6 TRBV6-1 - - TGTGCCACATCAACAGGGCACCCTGGGGCCAACGTCCTGACTTTC CATSTGHPGANVLTF
TRBJ1-2 TRBV28 - - TGTGCCAGCACCCTGGGACACCCTACTAACTATGGCCACACCTTC CASTLGHPTNYGHTF
TRBJ1-1 TRBV7-2 - - TGTGCCAGCAGCCCCCACGGGGGCTCTGAAGCTTTCTTT CASSPHGGSEAFF
TRBJ2-1 TRBV29-1 TRBD2 many TGCAGCGTTGTAAGAGCGGGAGGTTCTGGGACCTACAATGAGCAGTTCTTC CSVVRAGGSGTYNEQFF
TRBJ2-1 TRBV20-1 TRBD2 - TGCAGTGCTAGCGGGCCAGCGGGGGGGCGGAATGAGCAGTTCTTC CSASGPAGGRNEQFF
TRBJ2-7 TRBV28 TRBD1 few TGTGCCAGCAAAATGGGACAGGGGGCCTACGAGCAGTACTTC CASKMGQGAYEQYF
TRBJ2-5 TRBV5-1 TRBD2 - TGCGCCAGCAGCTTGTTGGCGGGAGGAGGTTACAATGAGCAGTACTTC CASSLLAGGGYNEQYF